The 28 T cell receptor beta chains listed next were all sequenced from one sample in a study of T-cell reconstitution after alpha-beta-depleted transplantation in children. Unique molecular identifiers were used to barcode this TCRbeta library. TCRdb reprocessed the PCR reads with MiXCR, giving one entry per CDR3 protein. The repertoire holds under 450,000 distinct CDR3 sequences, more than 10% seen once, with around 4.1% in the top ten. This material consisted of PBMCs, taken from the stem cell graft. The receptors originated from a human donor who donated a stem cell graft to a child with Fanconi anemia.

The chain carries TRBV10-1 and TRBJ2-5; 8 nucleotides match TRBD2. The germline gives CDR1 WNHNN, CDR2 SYGVQD (reference sequence). This CDR3 has 14 amino acids. With V trimmed by 5 bases and J by 2 bases, 4 bases remained unmatched. The CDR3 DNA is TGCGCCAGCAGTAGCGGGGGCCCACAAGAGACCCAGTACTTC. It specifies CASSSGGPQETQYF.

The chain has TRBV20-1 and TRBJ2-3, with 11 bases identical to TRBD2. Germline loops: CDR1 DFQATT, CDR2 SNEGSKA (reference sequence). The V segment lost 2 bases and the J segment 6 bases; nucleotides outside the gene matches: 7. The CDR3 totals 15 residues. The CDR3 sequence is CSARRSSGGSDTQYF. The CDR3 nucleotides read TGCAGTGCTAGACGGTCTAGCGGGGGGTCCGATACGCAGTATTTT.

This chain joins TRBV10-3 and TRBJ1-4; 7 positions agree with TRBD1. This CDR3 region has 13 residues. The J segment lost 6 bases and the V segment lost 11 bases, leaving 9 bases of the junction unmatched. CDR1 is ENHRY, CDR2 SYGVKD, per germline. The CDR3 loop is CASGGGVDEKLFF. The CDR3 region has the DNA TGTGCCTCAGGGGGGGGTGTCGATGAAAAACTGTTTTTT.

This clonotype was detected ten times or more. The chain carries TRBV27 and TRBJ1-5; 9 bases fit TRBD1. Germline CDR1 reads MNHEY; CDR2 reads SMNVEV (reference sequence). The length of the CDR3 is 15 residues. With V trimmed by 7 bases and J by 3 bases, 7 bases remained unmatched. The CDR3 region has the DNA TGTGCCAGCAAAGCGGGACAGGGACCCAATCAGCCCCAGCATTTT. It specifies CASKAGQGPNQPQHF.

This clonotype was picked up a small number of times. The chain joins TRBV25-1 to TRBJ1-2, with D unclear. The germline V and J ends were trimmed by 2 bases and 12 bases, with 19 bases remaining between them. This CDR3 region has 14 residues. In germline, CDR1 is MGHDK, CDR2 SYGVNS. The DNA of the CDR3 is TGTGCCAGCAGTGAAAAGGCGGCGGGTATTCTGGACACCTTC. Amino acids: CASSEKAAGILDTF.

This clonotype was seen many times. The CDR3 region is CASSLMAVATEAFF. CDR3 nucleotide sequence: TGTGCCAGCAGCTTAATGGCTGTCGCTACTGAAGCTTTCTTT. This chain connects TRBV11-1 to TRBJ1-1; D gene uncertain. Trimming pared 2 bases from V and 5 bases from J, leaving 12 bases between. This CDR3 has 14 residues. The germline V gene encodes CDR1 SGHAT and CDR2 FQDESV (reference sequence).

This clonotype was seen at least ten times. The rearrangement links TRBV6-1 to TRBJ2-3, with 11 bases that match TRBD2. J gave up 3 bases and V 10 bases, and 3 bases lay outside the gene matches. CDR1 and CDR2 (germline): MNHNS, SASEGT. This CDR3 region has 13 residues. Here the CDR3 reads CATRTSGTDTQYF. The CDR3 coding sequence is TGTGCCACCCGGACTAGCGGGACAGATACGCAGTATTTT.

The rearrangement uses TRBV27 and TRBJ2-5; D unresolved. This CDR3 spans 14 amino acids. Germline V gene sequence: CDR1 MNHEY, CDR2 SMNVEV (reference sequence). V lost 4 bases and J lost 3, with 12 bases in between. CDR3: CASSSPPEEETQYF. CDR3 coding DNA: TGTGCCAGCAGTTCCCCCCCCGAGGAAGAGACCCAGTACTTC.

J is TRBJ2-3 and V is TRBV29-1; D is ambiguous. CDR1 SQVTM and CDR2 ANQGSEA come from the germline V gene. The CDR3 is 13 amino acids. V was trimmed by 4 bases and J by 0 bases, leaving 8 bases between them. The CDR3 coding sequence is TGCAGCGTTGCAAGGGATAGCACAGATACGCAGTATTTT. This gives the protein CSVARDSTDTQYF.

Details on this clonotype: A junction end diverges from the germline sequence, so it may reflect a read error. J is TRBJ2-1 and V is TRBV5-1, with D possibly TRBD1 on 6 matching bases. Germline CDR1 and CDR2: SGHRS and YFSETQ. This CDR3 has 15 residues. The CDR3 here is CASGLVGASYNEQFF. CDR3 bases: TGCGCCAGCGGCTTGGTGGGGGCCTCCTACAATGAGCAGTTCTTC.

This chain's CDR3 is CASSPPGGDIQYF. DNA for the CDR3: TGTGCCAGCAGCCCCCCGGGGGGGGACATTCAGTACTTC. The chain combines TRBV7-3 with TRBJ2-4, with TRBD2 identical over 8 bases. The junction had 5 bases not matched to a gene; V was cut back by 5 bases and J by 8 bases. CDR3 size: 13 residues. CDR1 and CDR2 from the germline V gene are SGHTA and FQGTGA.

This chain links TRBV12-3 or TRBV12-4 with TRBJ2-3; TRBD2 might be the D (6 bases). This CDR3 contains 16 residues. V lost 5 bases, J lost 2 bases, and 17 bases lay in between. The DNA for the CDR3 is TGTGCCAGCAGTCTACCGAGGGAGCGGGCCACAGATACGCAGTATTTT. The encoded protein is CASSLPRERATDTQYF.

J is TRBJ2-1 and V is TRBV30, with D hard to call. Trimming removed 2 bases from V and 6 bases from J, with 11 bases in between. This CDR3 has 13 amino acids. Germline V gene lookup returns CDR1 GTSNPN and CDR2 SVGIG (reference sequence). The chain's CDR3 is CAWSYIWANEQFF. CDR3 in DNA: TGTGCCTGGAGTTATATTTGGGCCAATGAGCAGTTCTTC.

This clonotype was counted a few times. The V call is TRBV24-1, the J call TRBJ1-5, with D hard to call. V was trimmed by 3 bases and J by 7 bases, leaving 12 bases between them. The CDR3 length is 14 residues. Germline V gene data show CDR1 as KGHDR and CDR2 as SFDVKD. The CDR3 coding sequence is TGTGCCACCAGTGATGGAGGTCACCGGCAGCCCCAGCATTTT. This sequence encodes CATSDGGHRQPQHF.

Regarding this clonotype: Given a much more abundant clone one base away, this may be a read error. The CDR3 is CASTGTGYGYTF. The CDR3 DNA is TGTGCCAGCACCGGGACTGGCTATGGCTACACCTTC. This sequence joins TRBV12-3 or TRBV12-4 and TRBJ1-2, with a weak D call TRBD1 (5 bases). The CDR3 is made up of 12 amino acids. Trimming removed 7 bases at V and 4 bases at J, with 10 bases between.

At least ten counts were recorded for this clonotype. The gene calls are TRBV5-1 and TRBJ2-7; TRBD2 might be the D (6 bases). CDR1 SGHRS and CDR2 YFSETQ come from the germline V gene. With 4 bases removed from V and 3 bases from J, the gap between germline ends came to 14 bases. The CDR3 length is 14 residues. This CDR3 is CASSTWTGDYEQYV. The CDR3 coding sequence is TGCGCCAGCAGCACATGGACGGGGGACTACGAGCAGTACGTC.

This chain connects TRBV10-1 to TRBJ2-7, with 8 bases identical to TRBD1. Germline V gives CDR1 WNHNN, CDR2 SYGVQD (reference sequence). The CDR3 covers 14 residues. J was trimmed by 2 bases and V by 2 bases; bases with no gene match: 2. The CDR3 spells CASSETRGPYEQYF. DNA of the CDR3: TGCGCCAGCAGTGAGACCAGGGGGCCCTACGAGCAGTACTTC.

Remarks on this clonotype: Sequence at one end of the junction differs from germline and may be a read error. The rearrangement links TRBV7-7 to TRBJ2-7; D may be TRBD2 (5 bases). CDR3 length: 15 residues. Germline loops: CDR1 SSHAT, CDR2 FNYEAQ (reference sequence). The CDR3 nucleotides read TGTGCTAGCAGCTTGGGGAGCCAGCAAGGCTACGAGCAGTACTTC. The encoded protein is CASSLGSQQGYEQYF.

This clonotype was picked up many times. Here the CDR3 reads CASTTGRAVTEAFF. The CDR3 coding sequence is TGTGCCAGCACGACAGGGAGAGCGGTCACTGAAGCTTTCTTT. This rearrangement joins TRBV4-2 to TRBJ1-1, with TRBD1 identical over 7 bases. The V gene's germline CDR1 is LGHNA and CDR2 YNFKEQ. CDR3 length: 14 residues. Trimming at V came to 7 bases and at J to 4 bases, leaving 9 bases not matched to a gene.

This clonotype showed up many times. The chain is built from TRBV25-1 and TRBJ1-1, with 9 bases matching TRBD1. Trimming took 5 bases from V and 1 from J; bases not matched to a gene: 5. This CDR3 is 15 amino acids long. From germline, CDR1 is MGHDK and CDR2 SYGVNS. The CDR3 coding sequence is TGTGCCAGCAGTCGACGGACAGGGGCGAACACTGAAGCTTTCTTT. Amino acids: CASSRRTGANTEAFF. The full variable domain, completed using reference TRBV25-1 and TRBJ1-1, is EADIYQTPRYLVIGTGKKITLECSQTMGHDKMYWYQQDPGMELHLIHYSYGVNSTEKGDLSSESTVSRIRTEHFPLTLESARPSHTSQYLCASSRRTGANTEAFFGQGTRLTVV.

Remarks on this clonotype: This sequence may be a read error, since a much larger clone differs from it by one base. The genes are TRBV5-1 and TRBJ2-1; 8 positions agree with TRBD1. CDR1 is SGHRS and CDR2 is YFSETQ in the germline V gene. The CDR3 has 16 amino acids. The CDR3 coding sequence is TGCGCCGGCAGCTTGACAGGGGACAGCTCCTACAATGAGCAGTTCTTC. This gives the protein CAGSLTGDSSYNEQFF.

This clonotype was recorded a few times. The chain combines TRBV5-1 with TRBJ2-7; 7 positions agree with TRBD1. CDR3 length equals 16 residues. Looked up from germline, CDR1 is SGHRS and CDR2 is YFSETQ. Germline trimming cut 4 bases from V and 2 bases from J; bases unmatched to any gene: 12. CDR3 residues: CASSPSLMTGPYEQYF. The CDR3 DNA sequence: TGCGCCAGCAGCCCCTCTCTTATGACAGGGCCCTACGAGCAGTACTTC.

This clonotype was seen more than once but under ten times. The chain carries TRBV12-3 or TRBV12-4 and TRBJ2-5; the match to TRBD1 covers 8 bases. J gave up 5 bases and V 3 bases, and 5 bases lay outside the gene matches. The length of the CDR3 is 14 residues. The CDR3 reads CASSFGQGRETQYF. The CDR3 nucleotides read TGTGCCAGCAGTTTTGGACAGGGCAGGGAGACCCAGTACTTC.

This clonotype was observed many times. The chain links TRBV5-1 to TRBJ2-1; D not certain. The V end lost 2 bases, the J end lost 7 bases, and 4 bases lay between the germline ends. The germline CDR1 and CDR2 sequences are SGHRS and YFSETQ. This CDR3 is 11 amino acids long. CDR3 protein: CASSFQNEQFF. CDR3 nucleotides: TGCGCCAGCAGCTTCCAGAATGAGCAGTTCTTC.

The chain recombines TRBV9 with TRBJ2-4; TRBD2 matches 8 bases. The CDR3 is 14 amino acids. The V and J ends lost 5 bases and 7 bases, in that order; junction bases with no gene match: 8. From germline, CDR1 is SGDLS and CDR2 YYNGEE. The CDR3 DNA reads TGTGCCAGCAGTGATCGGGGGGGCGGTAACATTCAGTACTTC. Residues: CASSDRGGGNIQYF.

This clonotype appeared many times. This rearrangement joins TRBV12-3 or TRBV12-4 to TRBJ2-1; TRBD2 agrees at 14 bases. V lost 5 bases and J lost 10; bases outside the gene matches: 7. The CDR3 extends over 15 amino acids. CDR3 coding DNA: TGTGCCAGCAGTCCGGGACTAGCGGGGGCGGGAGAGCAGTTCTTC. Translated: CASSPGLAGAGEQFF.

The gene calls are TRBV15 and TRBJ1-4, with D maybe TRBD1 (5 bases). V was cut by 1 base and J by 8 bases, with 11 bases left in between. Looked up from germline, CDR1 is LNHNV and CDR2 is YYDKDF (reference sequence). CDR3 length equals 14 residues. CDR3 region: CATSRAVRGEKLFF. CDR3 DNA: TGTGCCACCAGCAGAGCCGTGCGGGGCGAAAAACTGTTTTTT.

Note on this clonotype: With a much larger clone just one base away, this may be a read error. The conserved phenylalanine or tryptophan is not found at the CDR3 terminus, so this likely reflects a read error. The V and J genes are TRBV12-3 or TRBV12-4 and TRBJ1-4; TRBD1 matches at 7 bases. V shed 6 bases, J shed 8 bases, and the junction held 9 bases outside the gene matches. This CDR3 is built from 14 residues. CDR3 in DNA: TGTGCCAGCAGACATACAGGGGAAGGAGAAAAACTGTTTTCT. Its translation is CASRHTGEGEKLFS.